Reported below is one T cell receptor (beta chain). This table comes from immunoSEQ multiplex PCR, and its TCRdb copy is limited to in-frame clones, with some not included. The table records some 180,000 clones, about 79% of them present only once. The CDR3 runs to 17 residues. Germline assignment: CDR1 KGHSH and CDR2 LQKENI. The V end was cut by 4 bases, the J end by 0 bases, with 17 bases between. This record comes from a study of blood T cell repertoires in COVID-19. The sequence was obtained from a human donor in a cohort sampled during active COVID-19. Source material: peripheral blood. The J gene is TRBJ2-3, the V gene TRBV18; possible D gene TRBD2, 6 bases. CDR3 amino acids: CASSRRGPSDSTDTQYF. DNA for the CDR3: TGTGCCAGCTCACGCCGCGGGCCTAGCGATAGCACAGATACGCAGTATTTT.